Each of the 16 T cell receptor beta chains below was sequenced from the same sample in a study of CD8 T cells in ankylosing spondylitis. Using its own MiXCR run on the 5' RACE reads, TCRdb lists one record per CDR3 protein. The data show roughly 160,000 distinct CDR3 sequences, with 9.8% seen just once and around 16% held by the top ten. Material: blood, either unsorted or a sorted T cell fraction (not recorded which). Every receptor here comes from a female donor with ankylosing spondylitis or in good health (not recorded which).

This clonotype occurred many times. J is TRBJ1-1 and V is TRBV12-3 or TRBV12-4, with a weak D call TRBD1 (6 bases). The CDR3 is made up of 14 amino acids. The V end lost 2 bases, the J end lost 5 bases, and 12 bases lay between the germline ends. For the CDR3, the DNA is TGTGCCAGCAGTTTAATTAGGGGGAGTACTGAAGCTTTCTTT. Amino acids: CASSLIRGSTEAFF.

This clonotype has more than one count but fewer than ten. V is TRBV28 and J is TRBJ1-5; TRBD1 matches at 9 bases. The germline gives CDR1 MDHEN, CDR2 SYDVKM. The CDR3 totals 16 residues. Unmatched junction bases numbered 11, after V lost 4 bases and J lost 7 bases. CDR3 DNA: TGTGCCAGCAGTTGGGGAACAGGGGGCACGGACCAGCCCCAGCATTTT. It specifies CASSWGTGGTDQPQHF.

This clonotype was counted a few times. V usage is TRBV29-1 and J usage is TRBJ1-2; TRBD1 matches 9 bases. The CDR3 is 15 amino acids. The germline CDR1 and CDR2 sequences are SQVTM and ANQGSEA. V lost 0 bases, J lost 1 base, and 3 bases stayed unmatched. CDR3 DNA sequence: TGCAGCGTTGAAGATGGGACAGGGCGTAACTATGGCTACACCTTC. It specifies CSVEDGTGRNYGYTF.

This clonotype was seen more than once but under ten times. This chain links TRBV27 with TRBJ2-1; D possibly corresponds to TRBD2 (5 bases). This CDR3 has 16 amino acids. V gave up 2 bases and J gave up 8 bases, with 19 bases separating them. Germline V lookup: CDR1 MNHEY, CDR2 SMNVEV (reference sequence). The CDR3 region is CASSLEGSSNGDEQFF. For the CDR3, the DNA is TGTGCCAGCAGTTTAGAAGGGAGTTCGAATGGAGATGAGCAGTTCTTC.

This clonotype was observed a few times. V is TRBV11-2 and J is TRBJ2-1; TRBD2 matches at 15 bases. CDR3 length equals 16 residues. CDR1 is SGHAT and CDR2 is FQNNGV in the germline V gene. With V trimmed by 5 bases and J by 9 bases, 8 bases remained unmatched. CDR3 bases: TGTGCCAGCAGCGACGGACTAGCGGGAGGGAGGGGTGAGCAGTTCTTC. It yields the protein CASSDGLAGGRGEQFF.

In this sample, this clonotype turned up a few times. V is TRBV2 and J is TRBJ2-5, with 9 nucleotides matching TRBD2. The germline V gene has CDR1 SNHLY and CDR2 FYNNEI. J gave up 7 bases and V 2 bases, and 5 bases lay outside the gene matches. There are 14 residues in the CDR3. The chain's CDR3 is CASSEPSGTGTQYF. As DNA, the CDR3 is TGTGCCAGCAGTGAACCTAGCGGGACTGGGACCCAGTACTTC.

For this clonotype: This clone may be a read error of a much larger clone one base away. The chain has TRBV21-1 and TRBJ2-1. TRBV21-1 is flagged as a pseudogene. The length of the CDR3 is 16 residues. The CDR3 loop is CASRRWIRVVHNEQFF. CDR3 nucleotides: TGTGCCAGCAGACGCTGGATTAGGGTCGTCCACAATGAGCAGTTCTTC.

The sample holds many counts of this clonotype. The V call is TRBV10-3, the J call TRBJ2-1; TRBD2 matches at 9 bases. Germline values: CDR1 ENHRY, CDR2 SYGVKD. Germline trimming cut 4 bases from V and 7 bases from J; bases unmatched to any gene: 2. The CDR3 runs 13 residues. CDR3 in amino acids: CAISGGRGNEQFF. The CDR3 DNA sequence: TGTGCCATCAGTGGCGGGAGGGGGAATGAGCAGTTCTTC.

This clonotype has only a few counts. The rearrangement uses TRBV4-2 and TRBJ2-7; 10 nucleotides align to TRBD2. CDR3 length: 17 amino acids. The germline CDR1 and CDR2 sequences are LGHNA and YNFKEQ. V was clipped by 0 bases and J by 6 bases; unmatched bases: 11. The CDR3 protein is CASSQDRLAGVGTEQYF. CDR3 DNA: TGTGCCAGCAGCCAAGATAGGCTAGCGGGAGTAGGGACCGAGCAGTACTTC.

The table lists this clonotype with many counts. The chain couples TRBV12-3 or TRBV12-4 to TRBJ2-3; the D is unclear. The germline V and J ends were trimmed by 6 bases and 1 base, with 5 bases remaining between them. This CDR3 contains 12 residues. CDR3 nucleotides: TGTGCCAGCAGCTTCGGCACAGATACGCAGTATTTT. Translation: CASSFGTDTQYF.

In DNA form, the CDR3 reads TGTGCCAGCAGTTACTCGACAGGGTCGAACACTGAAGCTTTCTTT. Amino acid sequence: CASSYSTGSNTEAFF. The chain has TRBV6-2 or TRBV6-3 and TRBJ1-1; 7 bases are a match to TRBD1. Germline V CDR1 and CDR2: MNHEY, SVGEGT. Trimming removed 0 bases from V and 1 base from J; junction bases left unmatched: 2. This CDR3 has 15 residues.

V and J are TRBV16 and TRBJ2-1; unclear D gene. CDR3 length equals 13 residues. Germline CDR1 and CDR2: KGHSY and FQNENV. The V and J ends lost 4 bases and 5 bases respectively, with 9 bases between them. The CDR3 DNA follows: TGTGCCAGCAGCCCTCTCTTGGACAATGAGCAGTTCTTC. It specifies CASSPLLDNEQFF.

This clonotype was counted at least ten times. The rearrangement uses TRBV15 and TRBJ1-6; TRBD1 agrees at 8 bases. The CDR3 has 14 residues. The junction had 8 bases not matched to a gene; V was cut back by 8 bases and J by 8 bases. Germline CDR1 is LNHNV and CDR2 is YYDKDF (reference sequence). CDR3 in amino acids: CATARGQGYSPLHF. CDR3 DNA: TGTGCCACCGCGAGAGGACAGGGCTATTCACCCCTCCACTTT. Full variable domain (missing parts from reference TRBV15 and TRBJ1-6): DAMVIQNPRYQVTQFGKPVTLSCSQTLNHNVMYWYQQKSSQAPKLLFHYYDKDFNNEADTPDNFQSRRPNTSFCFLDIRSPGLGDTAMYLCATARGQGYSPLHFGNGTRLTVT.

The chain has TRBV7-6 and TRBJ2-2; 7 positions agree with TRBD1. V shed 5 bases and J 4 bases; nucleotides not matched to a gene: 7. The CDR3 loop spans 15 amino acids. Germline CDR1 SGHVS, CDR2 FNYEAQ. The CDR3 region is CASSPRPGGTGELFF. As DNA, the CDR3 is TGTGCCAGCAGCCCCCGACCAGGGGGCACCGGGGAGCTGTTTTTT.

V gene TRBV4-2 combines with J gene TRBJ2-7, with unresolved D. The CDR3 has 13 residues. The V gene lost 1 base and the J gene lost 2 bases, with 6 bases spanning the gap. Germline values: CDR1 LGHNA, CDR2 YNFKEQ. In DNA form, the CDR3 reads TGTGCCAGCAGCCAAGGTAACACCTACGAGCAGTACTTC. Its protein product is CASSQGNTYEQYF.

The chain couples TRBV27 to TRBJ2-7; D ambiguous. V dropped 5 bases and J dropped 2 bases, with 10 bases sitting between them. The CDR3 runs to 13 residues. In germline, CDR1 is MNHEY, CDR2 SMNVEV (reference sequence). The CDR3, as DNA: TGTGCCAGCAGTCCCCAACTGGCCTACGAGCAGTACTTC. Translated, it gives CASSPQLAYEQYF.